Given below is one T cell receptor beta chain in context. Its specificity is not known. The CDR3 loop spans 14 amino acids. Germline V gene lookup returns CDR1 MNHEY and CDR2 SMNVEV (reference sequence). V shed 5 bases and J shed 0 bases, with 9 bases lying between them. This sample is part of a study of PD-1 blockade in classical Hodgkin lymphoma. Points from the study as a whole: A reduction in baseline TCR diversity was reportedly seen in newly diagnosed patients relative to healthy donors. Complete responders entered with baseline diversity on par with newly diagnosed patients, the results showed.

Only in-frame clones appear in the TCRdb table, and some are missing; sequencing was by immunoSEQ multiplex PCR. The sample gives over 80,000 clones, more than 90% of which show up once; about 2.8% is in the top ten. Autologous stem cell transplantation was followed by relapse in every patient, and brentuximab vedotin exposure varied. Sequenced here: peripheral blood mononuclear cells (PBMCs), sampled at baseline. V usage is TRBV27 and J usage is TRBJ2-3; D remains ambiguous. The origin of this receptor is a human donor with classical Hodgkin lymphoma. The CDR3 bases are TGTGCCAGCAGTCGGACCCTTAGCACAGATACGCAGTATTTT. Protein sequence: CASSRTLSTDTQYF.